The T cell receptor (beta chain) under discussion was sequenced for a study of blood T cells in healthy people across ages (dated by TCRdb to between 2015 and 2016). With respect to the entire study: In model experiments, template switching captured about one uniquely barcoded TCR beta cDNA molecule for every two T cells. To avoid experimental bias, donors of different ages were randomly spread across the sequencing lanes. For two donors (one aged 18 to 29 and one aged 80 or older), the study analyzed two additional independent replicas of 1 million unique cDNA reads from the same blood draw. The donors were split into four age groups: young (average roughly 15 years), middle-aged (roughly 40), aged (roughly 65) and long-lived (roughly 88). Age-related changes in TCR beta repertoire diversity were measured in the study by deep sequencing normalized with unique cDNA molecular identifiers.

The roughly 37 donors, aged about 6 to 100 years, were systemically healthy Caucasian individuals from Russia. Ten milliliters of peripheral blood were drawn from each donor into EDTA-treated Vacutainer tubes. Ficoll-Paque density-gradient centrifugation was used to isolate PBMCs, with at least 7 million per sample. Total RNA, at least 5.5 micrograms per sample, was extracted from PBMCs with Trizol reagent. Naive CD45RAhigh/CD27high T cell percentages were measured by flow cytometry on a PBMC aliquot from every donor. Libraries were constructed by 5' RACE. Sequencing was carried out with an Illumina HiSeq 2500. A second PCR of roughly 7 to 11 cycles was performed with a sample-barcoded 5' primer and a J-beta primer mix. A unique molecular identifier was introduced onto each TCR beta cDNA molecule by a template-switch 5' adaptor carrying 12 random nucleotides. Each sample yielded at least 3 million CDR3-containing paired-end reads. First-strand cDNA was synthesized from all RNA with the Mint cDNA synthesis kit, primed by a TRBC-specific oligonucleotide. Following uracil-DNA glycosylase treatment, all cDNA underwent a first 18-cycle PCR with the universal primers M1SS and BC2_uni_R. In the source study's methods: For normalization, 1 million high-quality reads were randomly selected from each sample, with every read carrying a distinct molecular identifier. Reads with shared molecular identifiers were discarded instead of being binned into consensus sequences. CDR3 identification, clonotype clustering and error correction used MiTCR with a Q25 quality threshold and the strictest error-elimination algorithm. Lower-bound total TCR beta diversity was estimated with a nonparametric unseen species model using Euler transformation. TCRdb reanalyzed the raw reads on its own, using fastp at Q25 for trimming and MiXCR for clone calling, and kept in-frame beta chains. Entries are consolidated by CDR3 protein sequence, retaining the most common genes and DNA. V and J calls and clone size were set by TCRdb, not the authors. Present in this sample are roughly 1.4 million distinct CDR3 sequences, around 55% of which were seen just once. The ten biggest clones cover over 5% of the sample.

Based on the germline V gene (reference sequence), the CDR1 and CDR2 sequences are MNHNY and SVGAGI. Trimming removed 0 bases from V and 5 bases from J, leaving 7 bases between the germline ends. Spanning cysteine to phenylalanine, the CDR3 consists of 13 amino acids. Solely the CDR3 DNA is kept, with 39 bases framed from the first base. For this clonotype: What this receptor recognizes is not known. No base-level quality is on record; no much larger clone is a single base apart.

Broad study findings and their caveats: Because profiling used bulk unsorted PBMCs, naive and antigen-experienced compartments could not be compared conclusively. Estimates of total diversity based on one million sequenced T cells were considered lower bounds and underestimates. Observed TCR beta diversity per million T cells fell roughly linearly with age, and a significant reduction was already apparent by age around 40. The CMV infection status of donors was not known, potentially confounding age-related changes in expanded clonotypes. There was a strong correlation between observed TCR beta diversity and the percentage of naive T cells measured by flow cytometry. Compared with the aged group, the long-lived group had more naive CD4+ T cells, fewer expanded clones and increased TCR diversity, suggesting age selection.

This TCR came from a man younger than 35 in good health. The chain couples TRBV6-6 to TRBJ2-5; D gene: possibly TRBD2, on 5 matching bases. The sample taken for sequencing was blood. The DNA sequence is as follows: TGTGCCAGCAGTTACTCGGAGGTTGAGACCCAGTACTTC. The encoded protein is CASSYSEVETQYF.